The TCR beta chain under discussion was sequenced for a study of blood T cell repertoires in COVID-19. About the study: Donors in the United States, Italy and Spain gave samples during acute or convalescent COVID-19. PBMCs, B-cell-depleted T cells, or T cells provided the cDNA or gDNA that made up the material.

In the authors' workflow: Reference gene primer amplification in the assay estimated nucleated cell counts. Assay: immunoSEQ multiplex PCR; the TCRdb copy retains only in-frame clones and omits some. Clone size and the V and J calls come from that table; the DNA yielded D and trimming. The sample holds 100,000 or so clones; approximately 92% are singletons and the top ten take around 6%. J lost 1 base, V lost 5 bases, and 8 bases had no gene match. Germline assignment: CDR1 MDHEN and CDR2 SYDVKM. The CDR3 spans 15 residues. The sequencing sample was made of peripheral blood. The chain recombines TRBV28 with TRBJ2-7, with TRBD1 matching 7 bases. This receptor was identified in a man in his fifties or sixties with active COVID-19. The CDR3: CASSDGQVLSYEQYF. The CDR3 DNA follows: TGTGCCAGCAGTGATGGACAGGTACTATCCTACGAGCAGTACTTC.